One and the same sample provided the 28 T cell receptor beta chains below, sequenced in a study of glioma-infiltrating T cells (dated by TCRdb to about 2016). The instrument given in TCRdb is Illumina MiSeq. The iRepertoire nested amplicon-rescue multiplex PCR (arm-PCR) platform was used to amplify TCR alpha and beta CDR3 regions from RNA. TCRdb reanalyzed the raw reads on its own, using fastp at Q25 for trimming and MiXCR for clone calling, and kept in-frame beta chains. Here each entry gathers all rows of one CDR3 protein and keeps the most common genes and DNA. The sample table contains about 140,000 distinct CDR3 sequences; only one count was recorded for about two fifths of them. The ten largest clones add up to 20% to 25% of the sample. Sample: glioma tissue, nonneoplastic brain tissue, or PBMCs (not recorded which). The source is a human donor with low-grade glioma or glioblastoma, undergoing nonglioma brain surgery, or in good health (not recorded which).

The table lists this clonotype with a few counts. The chain joins TRBV2 to TRBJ2-5; perhaps TRBD2 as D (5 bases). The CDR3 has 12 residues. The V gene's germline CDR1 is SNHLY and CDR2 FYNNEI. V was cut by 5 bases and J by 9 bases, with 13 bases left in between. In DNA, the CDR3 is TGTGCCAGCAGTTGGACTGACAATTCCCAGTACTTC. Translated: CASSWTDNSQYF.

This clonotype showed up many times. The V and J genes are TRBV28 and TRBJ2-5; TRBD1 is a possible D gene (5 bases). The CDR3 loop spans 14 amino acids. Looked up from germline, CDR1 is MDHEN and CDR2 is SYDVKM. V lost 5 bases, J lost 3 bases, and 13 bases lay in between. The CDR3 spells CASSRQSQKETQYF. Written as DNA, the CDR3 is TGTGCCAGCAGTAGACAGAGCCAAAAAGAGACCCAGTACTTC. Using reference TRBV28 and TRBJ2-5 for the parts outside the CDR3, the full variable domain is DVKVTQSSRYLVKRTGEKVFLECVQDMDHENMFWYRQDPGLGLRLIYFSYDVKMKEKGDIPEGYSVSREKKERFSLILESASTNQTSMYLCASSRQSQKETQYFGPGTRLLVL.

This clonotype was detected only once. The rearrangement joins TRBV19 to TRBJ2-3, with 8 bases matching TRBD2. Germline V lookup: CDR1 LNHDA, CDR2 SQIVND (reference sequence). This CDR3 contains 16 residues. V lost 5 bases, J lost 3 bases, and 10 bases stayed unmatched. Here the CDR3 reads CASSPGLGAPTDTQYF. CDR3 DNA: TGTGCCAGTAGTCCGGGACTAGGGGCCCCGACAGATACGCAGTATTTT.

The chain has TRBV24-1 and TRBJ2-1; TRBD1 is a possible D gene (6 bases). CDR1 and CDR2 (germline): KGHDR, SFDVKD. This CDR3 has 14 residues. With 7 bases removed from V and 7 bases from J, the gap between germline ends came to 16 bases. Written as DNA, the CDR3 is TGTGCCACCAGGGACGCGACAGGAGGTAATGAGCAGTTCTTC. This translates into CATRDATGGNEQFF.

By sample fraction, this clonotype is medium-sized. The J gene is TRBJ2-1, the V gene TRBV27; 7 bases fit TRBD1. The V segment lost 8 bases and the J segment 4 bases; nucleotides outside the gene matches: 5. The germline V gene has CDR1 MNHEY and CDR2 SMNVEV (reference sequence). The CDR3 runs to 13 residues. CDR3 residues: CASGQDKYNEQFF. CDR3 bases: TGTGCCAGCGGACAGGATAAGTACAATGAGCAGTTCTTC.

A note on this clonotype: A single base separates this from a much larger clone, so it may be a read error. As the CDR3 is not closed by the conserved phenylalanine or tryptophan, this likely results from a read error. This chain links TRBV6-1 with TRBJ2-7; perhaps D is TRBD1 or TRBD2 (5 bases each). The germline V gene encodes CDR1 MNHNS and CDR2 SASEGT. The CDR3 is 13 amino acids. V was shortened by 6 bases and J by 4 bases, with 13 bases between the two germline ends. The CDR3 region is CASSEPGRYEQYL. Written as DNA, the CDR3 is TGTGCCAGCAGCGAACCGGGACGATACGAGCAGTACCTC.

The chain has TRBV15 and TRBJ1-5; D is ambiguous. The V and J ends lost 4 bases and 2 bases respectively, with 9 bases between them. In germline, CDR1 is LNHNV, CDR2 YYDKDF (reference sequence). The CDR3 spans 14 residues. The CDR3 is CATSTGPGNQPQHF. The DNA of the CDR3 is TGTGCCACCAGCACGGGCCCCGGCAATCAGCCCCAGCATTTT.

The chain links TRBV24-1 to TRBJ2-3, with TRBD2 matching 9 bases. CDR3 length equals 15 residues. Germline trimming cut 4 bases from V and 6 bases from J; bases unmatched to any gene: 7. Germline V gives CDR1 KGHDR, CDR2 SFDVKD. CDR3 protein: CATSDPGLAGDTQYF. The CDR3 nucleotides are TGTGCCACCAGTGACCCGGGACTAGCAGGCGATACGCAGTATTTT.

This clonotype showed up just a few times. The chain couples TRBV7-2 to TRBJ2-1; 7 bases are shared with TRBD2. V trimming: 4 bases; J trimming: 6 bases; junction bases outside the gene matches: 3. This CDR3 contains 13 residues. In germline, CDR1 is SGHTA, CDR2 FQGNSA. CDR3 residues: CASSSGTTNEQFF. The DNA of the CDR3 is TGTGCCAGCAGCTCTGGGACTACCAATGAGCAGTTCTTC.

V is TRBV27 and J is TRBJ1-1; unclear D gene. This CDR3 is built from 14 residues. The germline V gene encodes CDR1 MNHEY and CDR2 SMNVEV (reference sequence). Trimming took 5 bases from V and 2 from J, leaving 12 bases between them. CDR3 sequence reads: CASSPVGVNTEAFF. In DNA, the CDR3 is TGTGCCAGCAGTCCCGTGGGAGTAAACACTGAAGCTTTCTTT.

There are a few counts of this clonotype. The chain carries TRBV19 and TRBJ1-6; weak D call: TRBD1 (5 bases). V lost 3 bases to trimming and J lost 16 bases, with 13 bases between them. Germline V gene lookup returns CDR1 LNHDA and CDR2 SQIVND (reference sequence). The CDR3 extends over 12 amino acids. The DNA for the CDR3 is TGTGCCAGTAGTATTACCCCGGGACGTCTCCACTTT. Translated, it gives CASSITPGRLHF.

This clonotype was seen only a few times. The gene calls are TRBV29-1 and TRBJ2-1; weak D call: TRBD1 (6 bases). Looked up from germline, CDR1 is SQVTM and CDR2 is ANQGSEA. Between the trimmed V and J ends, which lost 2 bases and 3 bases, there was a span of 17 bases. This CDR3 has 16 amino acids. This CDR3 reads CSVESGQGFYYNEQFF. Here the CDR3 DNA reads TGCAGCGTTGAAAGTGGGCAGGGGTTCTACTACAATGAGCAGTTCTTC.

The CDR3 protein is CASSRNTRTEAFF. CDR3 bases: TGTGCCAGCAGTCGGAACACAAGAACTGAAGCTTTCTTT. The V and J genes are TRBV6-1 and TRBJ1-1; D remains unclear. The CDR3 totals 13 residues. The germline gives CDR1 MNHNS, CDR2 SASEGT. V lost 5 bases and J 5 bases, leaving 12 bases between the germline ends.

This clonotype has more than one count but fewer than ten. The J gene is TRBJ2-5, the V gene TRBV20-1; 7 bases are a match to TRBD1. J lost 5 bases, V lost 8 bases, and 8 bases had no gene match. Germline CDR1 reads DFQATT; CDR2 reads SNEGSKA (reference sequence). This CDR3 contains 12 residues. CDR3 nucleotide sequence: TGCAGTCCCATCAGGGGGTCCGAGACCCAGTACTTC. It encodes CSPIRGSETQYF.

The chain links TRBV6-1 to TRBJ1-1, with 8 bases fitting TRBD1. The germline gives CDR1 MNHNS, CDR2 SASEGT. The junction had 6 bases not matched to a gene; V was cut back by 6 bases and J by 0 bases. This CDR3 region has 15 residues. The CDR3 region has the DNA TGTGCCAGCAGATCGCAGGGGGCTATGAACACTGAAGCTTTCTTT. Translated, it gives CASRSQGAMNTEAFF.

This clonotype has only a few counts. This chain uses TRBV12-3 or TRBV12-4 with TRBJ1-5, with 7 positions matching TRBD1. With 6 bases clipped from V and 4 bases from J, the junction kept 6 bases outside the gene matches. CDR3 length equals 14 residues. As DNA, the CDR3 is TGTGCCAGCAGACCGGGACAGTTAAATCAGCCCCAGCATTTT. Translating gives CASRPGQLNQPQHF.

This clonotype has more than one count but fewer than ten. This chain uses TRBV6-1 with TRBJ2-1; the D is unclear. The CDR3 runs 13 residues. Trimming cost V 7 bases and J 5 bases, with 12 bases left between them. Germline V gives CDR1 MNHNS, CDR2 SASEGT. The CDR3 here is CASIGEANNEQFF. CDR3 sequence (DNA): TGTGCCAGCATTGGTGAGGCGAACAATGAGCAGTTCTTC.

The rearrangement uses TRBV12-3 or TRBV12-4 and TRBJ2-2; D is uncertain. This CDR3 contains 15 residues. Deletions cut 3 bases from V and 3 bases from J, with 11 bases between. The CDR3 loop is CASSLIIRDTGELFF. CDR3 bases: TGTGCCAGCAGTTTGATTATTAGGGACACCGGGGAGCTGTTTTTT.

This chain links TRBV6-5 with TRBJ2-1; TRBD2 matches at 12 bases. Trimming took 0 bases from V and 0 from J; bases not matched to a gene: 9. Germline values: CDR1 MNHEY, CDR2 SVGAGI. This CDR3 contains 20 residues. The CDR3 sequence is CASSYSRLAGDPASYNEQFF. The CDR3 coding sequence is TGTGCCAGCAGTTACTCCAGACTAGCGGGAGATCCGGCCTCCTACAATGAGCAGTTCTTC.

This sequence joins TRBV7-2 and TRBJ2-6, with TRBD1 matching over 9 bases. Trimming took 2 bases from V and 0 from J; bases not matched to a gene: 5. CDR1 and CDR2 from the germline V gene are SGHTA and FQGNSA. This CDR3 is built from 18 residues. CDR3 loop: CASSLRDRAFSGANVLTF. The DNA for the CDR3 is TGTGCCAGCAGCTTAAGGGACAGGGCCTTCTCTGGGGCCAACGTCCTGACTTTC.

This clonotype was recorded a few times. At one end the junction does not follow the germline gene, possibly because of a read error. The chain links TRBV27 to TRBJ2-6; 9 bases are shared with TRBD1. The CDR3 sequence is 18 residues long. Germline V gene data show CDR1 as MNHEY and CDR2 as SMNVEV (reference sequence). The CDR3, as DNA: TGTGCCAGCAGTCTATCCGGGACAGGGTTCTCTGGGGCCAACGTCCTGACTTTC. Its translation is CASSLSGTGFSGANVLTF. Drawing the rest from reference TRBV27 and TRBJ2-6, the complete variable domain is EAQVTQNPRYLITVTGKKLTVTCSQNMNHEYMSWYRQDPGLGLRQIYYSMNVEVTDKGDVPEGYKVSRKEKRNFPLILESPSPNQTSLYFCASSLSGTGFSGANVLTFGAGSRLTVL.

The chain employs TRBV4-1 and TRBJ2-3; the D is unclear. This CDR3 has 15 residues. The germline CDR1 and CDR2 sequences are MGHRA and YSYEKL. Trimming left V 3 bases short and J 1 base short, with 11 bases between. The CDR3 is CASSQEPMGTDTQYF. In nucleotides, the CDR3 is TGCGCCAGCAGCCAGGAACCTATGGGCACAGATACGCAGTATTTT.

The rearrangement uses TRBV2 and TRBJ2-6; D possibly corresponds to TRBD2 (5 bases). The V end was cut by 7 bases, the J end by 1 base, with 5 bases between. Germline CDR1 reads SNHLY; CDR2 reads FYNNEI. CDR3 length equals 13 residues. The CDR3 coding sequence is TGTGCCAGCACGGGGTCTGGGGCCAACGTCCTGACTTTC. This gives the protein CASTGSGANVLTF.

The chain employs TRBV18 and TRBJ1-2; maybe TRBD1 (5 bases). Germline V gene data show CDR1 as KGHSH and CDR2 as LQKENI. The CDR3 contains 12 residues. Trimming pared 6 bases from V and 10 bases from J, leaving 15 bases between. CDR3 sequence: CASSASREVYTF. DNA of the CDR3: TGTGCCAGCTCTGCGTCCAGGGAAGTCTACACCTTC.

The chain links TRBV5-4 to TRBJ2-2; D possibly corresponds to TRBD1 (6 bases). CDR1 SGHNT and CDR2 YYREEE come from the germline V gene (reference sequence). Trimming shortened V by 2 bases and J by 3 bases, and 11 bases separated the two germline ends. The CDR3 has 15 amino acids. CDR3 sequence: CASSFNQGYTGELFF. In DNA, the CDR3 is TGTGCCAGCAGCTTTAATCAGGGGTACACCGGGGAGCTGTTTTTT.

The V gene is TRBV7-9, the J gene TRBJ2-7; D is unresolved. Trimming shortened V by 1 base and J by 6 bases, and 7 bases separated the two germline ends. The CDR3 has 12 residues. Germline CDR1 and CDR2: SEHNR and FQNEAQ (reference sequence). CDR3 nucleotide sequence: TGTGCCAGCAGCTTAGACACCTGCGAGCAGTACTTC. Its protein is CASSLDTCEQYF.

In its sample, this clonotype was seen a few times. The chain combines TRBV4-1 with TRBJ1-3; D not resolved. The CDR3 covers 15 residues. The germline gives CDR1 MGHRA, CDR2 YSYEKL. V lost 2 bases to trimming and J lost 4 bases, with 12 bases between them. CDR3 in DNA: TGCGCCAGCAGCCAATCAGATCAACTAGGAAACACCATATATTTT. The encoded protein is CASSQSDQLGNTIYF.

This clonotype was observed at least ten times. The chain combines TRBV7-9 with TRBJ1-3; D call uncertain. Germline values: CDR1 SEHNR, CDR2 FQNEAQ (reference sequence). V dropped 1 base and J dropped 3 bases, with 1 base sitting between them. This CDR3 has 12 residues. The CDR3: CASSLDGNTIYF. In DNA form, the CDR3 reads TGTGCCAGCAGCTTAGATGGAAACACCATATATTTT.